This TCR beta chain appears in the sequencing data of a study of blood T cell repertoires in COVID-19. The wider study: Researchers got acute and convalescent COVID-19 samples from the United States, Italy and Spain.

Here immunoSEQ multiplex PCR was the method, and the copy in TCRdb shows in-frame clones only, minus some. The table records some 87,000 clones, 80% to 90% of them present only once. This TCR derives from a human donor with COVID-19, enrolled during active disease. The donor label of this sample is uncertain. The specimen sequenced was peripheral blood.

CDR3 DNA sequence: TGTGCCAGTAGTATAGATGCAGGCGCGGGGAAGGGCTACACCTTC. Its protein product is CASSIDAGAGKGYTF. The chain is built from TRBV19 and TRBJ1-2, with D unresolved. The CDR3 totals 15 residues. Germline V gene lookup returns CDR1 LNHDA and CDR2 SQIVND (reference sequence). V was clipped by 0 bases and J by 8 bases, with 16 bases between them.